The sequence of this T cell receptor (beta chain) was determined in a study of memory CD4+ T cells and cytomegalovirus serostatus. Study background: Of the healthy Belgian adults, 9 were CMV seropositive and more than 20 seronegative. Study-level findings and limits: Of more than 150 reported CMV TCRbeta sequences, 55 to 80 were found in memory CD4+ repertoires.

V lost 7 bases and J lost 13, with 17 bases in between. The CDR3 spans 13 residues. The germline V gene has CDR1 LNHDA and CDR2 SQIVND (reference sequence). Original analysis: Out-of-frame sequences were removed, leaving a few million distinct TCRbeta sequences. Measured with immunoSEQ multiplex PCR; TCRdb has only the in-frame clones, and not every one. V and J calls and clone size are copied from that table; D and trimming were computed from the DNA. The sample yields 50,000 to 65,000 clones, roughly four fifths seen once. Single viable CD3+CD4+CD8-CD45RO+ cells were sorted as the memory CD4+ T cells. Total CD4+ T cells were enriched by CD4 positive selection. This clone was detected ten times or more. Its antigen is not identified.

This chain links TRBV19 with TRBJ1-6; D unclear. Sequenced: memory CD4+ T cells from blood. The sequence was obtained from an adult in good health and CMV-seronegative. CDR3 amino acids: CASTGGHLNPLHF. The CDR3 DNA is TGTGCCAGTACGGGCGGCCACCTTAACCCCCTCCACTTT.